Below are 16 T cell receptor beta chains sequenced from a single sample in a study of T cells in tuberculosis. Repertoires were generated with immunoSEQ multiplex PCR, while TCRdb's copy carries only in-frame clones and drops some. Here the sample spans some 31,000 clones, approximately 90% being singletons. Sequenced sample: PBMCs. The receptors were gathered from a donor between 10 and 35 years old with latent tuberculosis or without tuberculosis infection.

The J gene is TRBJ1-5, the V gene TRBV2; D is ambiguous. With 2 bases removed from V and 2 bases from J, the gap between germline ends came to 13 bases. This CDR3 has 16 amino acids. The germline gives CDR1 SNHLY, CDR2 FYNNEI. The CDR3 DNA reads TGTGCCAGCAGTGAATCTGGAGGGTGGGGCAATCAGCCCCAGCATTTT. Translation gives CASSESGGWGNQPQHF.

The chain couples TRBV2 to TRBJ1-5; tentatively, D is TRBD1 (5 bases). The germline V and J ends were trimmed by 5 bases and 1 base, with 12 bases remaining between them. This CDR3 is built from 15 residues. CDR1 is SNHLY and CDR2 is FYNNEI in the germline V gene. The CDR3 reads CASSYPGGSNQPQHF. The CDR3 nucleotides read TGTGCCAGCAGTTATCCCGGGGGGAGCAATCAGCCCCAGCATTTT.

This chain links TRBV29-1 with TRBJ2-7, with a possible D match to TRBD2 (5 bases). The V end lost 6 bases, the J end lost 6 bases, and 21 bases lay between the germline ends. CDR3 length equals 14 residues. Per germline, CDR1 SQVTM and CDR2 ANQGSEA. CDR3 in amino acids: CSVRTGLLGSEQYF. Written as DNA, the CDR3 is TGCAGCGTGCGGACCGGACTCTTAGGGAGCGAGCAGTACTTC.

The chain joins TRBV6-1 to TRBJ1-1, with D hard to call. The V end lost 8 bases, the J end lost 4 bases, and 17 bases lay between the germline ends. Germline values: CDR1 MNHNS, CDR2 SASEGT. The CDR3 runs 14 residues. The CDR3, as DNA: TGTGCCAGCGGGTTTACGGGGTCTCGCACTGAAGCTTTCTTT. It yields the protein CASGFTGSRTEAFF.

The rearrangement links TRBV9 to TRBJ2-7; a weak D match, TRBD1 (5 bases). The CDR3 covers 16 residues. V lost 0 bases, J lost 0 bases, and 13 bases lay in between. Germline CDR1 SGDLS, CDR2 YYNGEE. The CDR3 DNA reads as TGTGCCAGCAGCGTAGGACGCGCAGGGAACTCCTACGAGCAGTACTTC. Its protein is CASSVGRAGNSYEQYF.

The rearrangement uses TRBV30 and TRBJ2-1, with 9 bases lining up with TRBD1. Germline V gives CDR1 GTSNPN, CDR2 SVGIG (reference sequence). This CDR3 has 14 residues. J lost 5 bases, V lost 7 bases, and 9 bases had no gene match. The CDR3 loop reads CASLPDRGNNEQFF. Written as DNA, the CDR3 is TGTGCCTCCCTCCCGGACAGGGGAAACAATGAGCAGTTCTTC.

The chain carries TRBV5-4 and TRBJ2-1; 8 bases agree with TRBD2. Unmatched junction bases numbered 9, after V lost 5 bases and J lost 5 bases. CDR1 and CDR2 (germline): SGHNT, YYREEE (reference sequence). This CDR3 has 15 amino acids. In nucleotides, the CDR3 is TGTGCCAGCAGTCGGAGCGGGAGCCCACACAATGAGCAGTTCTTC. Residues: CASSRSGSPHNEQFF.

V usage is TRBV30 and J usage is TRBJ2-5; a weak D match, TRBD2 (5 bases). V was cut by 0 bases and J by 0 bases, with 11 bases left in between. CDR1 is GTSNPN and CDR2 is SVGIG in the germline V gene (reference sequence). This CDR3 is built from 15 residues. The CDR3 spells CAWSVGTGYQETQYF. The CDR3 DNA reads as TGTGCCTGGAGTGTAGGTACGGGATACCAAGAGACCCAGTACTTC.

The gene calls are TRBV27 and TRBJ2-7; 10 positions agree with TRBD1. This CDR3 spans 15 amino acids. The V segment lost 2 bases and the J segment 4 bases; nucleotides outside the gene matches: 5. Germline values: CDR1 MNHEY, CDR2 SMNVEV (reference sequence). Here the CDR3 DNA reads TGTGCCAGCAGTTTAGTCGGGACAGGGGTGTACGAGCAGTACTTC. This sequence encodes CASSLVGTGVYEQYF.

This clone was observed a single time. CDR3 bases: TGCGCCAGCAGCTCGACCGGGACAGGGGGGTTATATGAGCAGTTCTTC. Residues: CASSSTGTGGLYEQFF. This chain uses TRBV5-1 with TRBJ2-1; 11 bases are a match to TRBD1. The J segment lost 8 bases and the V segment lost 3 bases, leaving 10 bases of the junction unmatched. The CDR3 is 16 amino acids. Germline assignment: CDR1 SGHRS and CDR2 YFSETQ.

The CDR3 loop reads CASSVRQGDYGYTF. CDR3 nucleotide sequence: TGTGCCAGCAGTGTCAGACAGGGGGACTATGGCTACACCTTC. The chain links TRBV2 to TRBJ1-2; TRBD1 matches at 9 bases. The germline gives CDR1 SNHLY, CDR2 FYNNEI. Germline trimming cut 4 bases from V and 3 bases from J; bases unmatched to any gene: 3. This CDR3 contains 14 residues.

The chain joins TRBV4-3 to TRBJ2-1, with 10 bases that match TRBD2. This CDR3 has 15 residues. Trimming cost V 3 bases and J 4 bases; bases outside gene matches: 3. CDR1 is LGHNA, CDR2 YSLEER, per germline. The CDR3 reads CASSHRTSGYNEQFF. CDR3 nucleotides: TGCGCCAGCAGCCACCGGACTAGCGGATACAATGAGCAGTTCTTC.

The CDR3 reads CASSEGVDRGDGYTF. As DNA, the CDR3 is TGTGCCAGCAGTGAAGGGGTGGACAGGGGAGACGGCTACACCTTC. This chain uses TRBV2 with TRBJ1-2, with 9 bases aligning to TRBD1. Germline CDR1 is SNHLY and CDR2 is FYNNEI. Trimming removed 1 base from V and 8 bases from J; junction bases left unmatched: 8. CDR3 size: 15 residues.

The chain has TRBV9 and TRBJ1-1; D ambiguous. With 4 bases removed from V and 6 bases from J, the gap between germline ends came to 19 bases. CDR3 length: 15 residues. Germline assignment: CDR1 SGDLS and CDR2 YYNGEE. CDR3 in DNA: TGTGCCAGCAGCTCCCGCTCAGACGGGAGATCTGAAGCTTTCTTT. It is translated as CASSSRSDGRSEAFF.

The chain recombines TRBV4-3 with TRBJ1-1; D unclear. The length of the CDR3 is 14 residues. Trimming took 1 base from V and 1 from J, leaving 7 bases between them. The germline V gene has CDR1 LGHNA and CDR2 YSLEER. The CDR3 DNA follows: TGCGCCAGCAGCCAAGGAGGGCAGAACACTGAAGCTTTCTTT. This gives the protein CASSQGGQNTEAFF.

The chain has TRBV7-9 and TRBJ1-1, with TRBD1 as a possible D gene (5 bases). Trimming shortened V by 1 base and J by 8 bases, and 11 bases separated the two germline ends. The CDR3 has 13 residues. Germline CDR1 SEHNR, CDR2 FQNEAQ (reference sequence). CDR3 nucleotide sequence: TGTGCCAGCAGCTTAGGGGCAACAGGAGAAGCTTTCTTT. This translates into CASSLGATGEAFF.